The 16 T cell receptor beta chains in this list originate from one sample, sequenced in a study of shared clonotypes between healthy human individuals. Method: immunoSEQ multiplex PCR; TCRdb's copy keeps in-frame clones and lacks some. The sample gives fewer than 600,000 clones, about 80% of which show up once; about 12% is in the top ten. Specimen: PBMCs. The receptors were gathered from a middle-aged woman in good health. Some clones in this sample may be carry-over from other donors' samples.

A word on this clone: This sequence is one base from a far larger clone and is likely a read error. J is TRBJ1-1 and V is TRBV29-1, with D uncertain. This CDR3 comprises 13 residues. The germline V gene has CDR1 SQVTM and CDR2 ANQGSEA. CDR3: CSVDAAGNAEAFF. CDR3 nucleotide sequence: TGCAGCGTTGACGCAGCCGGGAACGCTGAAGCTTTCTTT.

The gene calls are TRBV5-1 and TRBJ1-4, with 7 nucleotides matching TRBD1. The CDR3 length is 14 residues. Germline loops: CDR1 SGHRS, CDR2 YFSETQ. The J segment lost 8 bases and the V segment lost 3 bases, leaving 7 bases of the junction unmatched. This CDR3 is CASSYRGGEEKLFF. CDR3 DNA sequence: TGCGCCAGCAGCTACAGGGGAGGGGAGGAAAAACTGTTTTTT.

The chain recombines TRBV29-1 with TRBJ2-7; 9 nucleotides agree with TRBD1. Germline CDR1 reads SQVTM; CDR2 reads ANQGSEA. The CDR3 is 13 amino acids. Germline trimming cut 7 bases from V and 6 bases from J; bases unmatched to any gene: 10. The CDR3 sequence is CSALDRGAREQYF. CDR3 nucleotides: TGCAGCGCCCTGGACAGGGGAGCTCGCGAGCAGTACTTC.

V is TRBV28 and J is TRBJ2-7; the D gene is possibly TRBD2 (5 bases). The CDR3 length is 13 residues. Germline V lookup: CDR1 MDHEN, CDR2 SYDVKM. V lost 3 bases and J 7 bases, leaving 13 bases between the germline ends. The DNA of the CDR3 is TGTGCCAGCAGTTTTTCCTATTCGGGGGAGCAGTACTTC. This sequence encodes CASSFSYSGEQYF.

The chain combines TRBV2 with TRBJ2-7; 7 nucleotides line up with TRBD1. This CDR3 is 14 amino acids long. The V and J ends lost 7 bases and 3 bases, in that order; junction bases with no gene match: 9. In germline, CDR1 is SNHLY, CDR2 FYNNEI. CDR3 DNA sequence: TGTGCCAGCAACAGACAGGGTACATTCTACGAGCAGTACTTC. Translated, it gives CASNRQGTFYEQYF.

The chain combines TRBV19 with TRBJ2-7; 7 bases map to TRBD1. This CDR3 is built from 11 residues. Trimming at V came to 9 bases and at J to 5 bases, leaving 4 bases not matched to a gene. Germline V gene data show CDR1 as LNHDA and CDR2 as SQIVND (reference sequence). The CDR3 region is CASTQGNEQYF. The DNA for the CDR3 is TGTGCCAGCACACAGGGGAACGAGCAGTACTTC.

This rearrangement joins TRBV4-1 to TRBJ2-7; tentatively, D is TRBD2 (6 bases). Germline V gene lookup returns CDR1 MGHRA and CDR2 YSYEKL. Trimming left V 5 bases short and J 4 bases short, with 21 bases between. The CDR3 is made up of 16 amino acids. DNA for the CDR3: TGCGCCAGCAGCAACGCGTTCGCGGGAAAAGGGTACGAGCAGTACTTC. Translation: CASSNAFAGKGYEQYF.

The rearrangement joins TRBV18 to TRBJ2-7; weak D call: TRBD1 (6 bases). This CDR3 contains 14 residues. Germline V lookup: CDR1 KGHSH, CDR2 LQKENI. Trimming left V 3 bases short and J 3 bases short, with 12 bases between. The CDR3 nucleotides read TGTGCCAGCTCACCGTCGACAGGACGCTACGAGCAGTACTTC. This codes for CASSPSTGRYEQYF.

This clone showed up just once. The chain uses TRBV7-3 and TRBJ1-4; D gene ambiguous. The ends were cut back, 3 bases at V and 4 bases at J, with 9 bases in the middle. Germline loops: CDR1 SGHTA, CDR2 FQGTGA. This CDR3 comprises 14 residues. The CDR3 DNA follows: TGTGCCAGCAGCTTTCTGCGCAATAATGAAAAACTGTTTTTT. Translating it yields CASSFLRNNEKLFF.

This chain joins TRBV5-6 and TRBJ1-2; no reliable D call. V was cut by 2 bases and J by 4 bases, with 9 bases left in between. Germline V lookup: CDR1 SGHDT, CDR2 YYEEEE. The CDR3 length is 13 residues. The DNA of the CDR3 is TGTGCCAGCAGCTTCCAGATAATCTATGGCTACACCTTC. This encodes CASSFQIIYGYTF.

V gene TRBV15 combines with J gene TRBJ2-7, with 7 bases lining up with TRBD1. The CDR3 extends over 15 amino acids. The J segment lost 2 bases and the V segment lost 2 bases, leaving 6 bases of the junction unmatched. Germline V gives CDR1 LNHNV, CDR2 YYDKDF (reference sequence). The CDR3 sequence is CATSRFRQGTYEQYF. The CDR3 DNA sequence: TGTGCCACCAGCAGATTCCGACAGGGCACCTACGAGCAGTACTTC.

This clone was detected only once. This chain connects TRBV28 to TRBJ2-3; D call uncertain. This CDR3 comprises 15 residues. The V and J ends lost 2 bases and 2 bases respectively, with 11 bases between them. Germline V gene sequence: CDR1 MDHEN, CDR2 SYDVKM. This CDR3 reads CASSLRATVTDTQYF. CDR3 coding DNA: TGTGCCAGCAGTTTACGGGCGACGGTCACAGATACGCAGTATTTT.

The chain links TRBV18 to TRBJ2-7; a weak D match, TRBD2 (5 bases). With 3 bases removed from V and 2 bases from J, the gap between germline ends came to 14 bases. Germline V lookup: CDR1 KGHSH, CDR2 LQKENI. The CDR3 runs to 15 residues. The DNA of the CDR3 is TGTGCCAGCTCACCTACCGGGTCCGGGGCCTACGAGCAGTACTTC. Amino acids: CASSPTGSGAYEQYF.

As for this clone: The junction shows a germline mismatch at one end, possibly a read error. The V call is TRBV10-3, the J call TRBJ2-1; D is unclear. CDR3 length equals 11 residues. Per germline, CDR1 ENHRY and CDR2 SYGVKD. CDR3 nucleotides: TGTGCCATCAGTGCCTCGGAAGAGCGGTTCTTC. This gives the protein CAISASEERFF.

The V call is TRBV27, the J call TRBJ2-2; D possibly matches TRBD1 or TRBD2 (6 bases each). This CDR3 has 17 residues. V was trimmed by 6 bases and J by 0 bases, leaving 17 bases between them. Germline V lookup: CDR1 MNHEY, CDR2 SMNVEV (reference sequence). For the CDR3, the DNA is TGTGCCAGCAGCCATGGGGGGCTAGCGTCGAACACCGGGGAGCTGTTTTTT. Protein product: CASSHGGLASNTGELFF.

This clone occurred many times. The chain uses TRBV11-2 and TRBJ2-7; tentative D call: TRBD2 (6 bases). The CDR3 spans 14 residues. Germline CDR1 is SGHAT and CDR2 is FQNNGV. Trimming shortened V by 6 bases and J by 7 bases, and 19 bases separated the two germline ends. CDR3 nucleotides: TGTGCCAGCAGTCACGGACTACGTGGTGAGGAGCAGTACTTC. Translation: CASSHGLRGEEQYF.